The 25 T cell receptor beta chains presented below share a single source sample, sequenced in a study of T-cell reconstitution after alpha-beta-depleted transplantation in children. A library of TCRbeta sequences, prepared with unique molecular identifiers, was generated. TCRdb re-derived calls from the PCR reads in MiXCR, one entry per CDR3 protein. The sample shows more than 200,000 distinct CDR3 sequences, roughly a tenth of them seen only once. The material sequenced was PBMCs from the stem cell graft donor, taken from the stem cell graft. Every receptor here comes from a human donor who donated a stem cell graft to a child with SCID.

This clonotype was seen repeatedly, ten times or more. The chain links TRBV21-1 to TRBJ1-1; no DNA check was done on the table's D call, TRBD1. TRBV21-1 is recorded as a pseudogene. The CDR3 has 14 amino acids. The CDR3 protein is CASSCNRSGTEAFF. As DNA, the CDR3 is TGTGCCAGCAGTTGCAACAGGTCCGGGACTGAAGCTTTCTTT.

The sample holds many counts of this clonotype. The V and J genes are TRBV10-1 and TRBJ2-5; 7 bases match TRBD1. Germline CDR1 and CDR2: WNHNN and SYGVQD (reference sequence). The CDR3 spans 15 residues. V dropped 4 bases and J dropped 1; count of bases not matched to a gene: 6. The chain's CDR3 is CASSVTGQSQETQYF. The CDR3 coding sequence is TGCGCCAGCAGTGTAACGGGACAGAGCCAAGAGACCCAGTACTTC.

A remark on this clonotype: The junction departs from germline at one end; a sequencing error may be responsible. The gene calls are TRBV29-1 and TRBJ2-7; 7 bases match TRBD1. This CDR3 has 13 amino acids. The germline V gene has CDR1 SQVTM and CDR2 ANQGSEA. CDR3 nucleotide sequence: TGCAGCGTTCAAGACGACAGGGCCTACGAGCAGTACTTC. It is translated as CSVQDDRAYEQYF.

This clonotype is medium-sized (0.01 to 0.1%). The gene calls are TRBV10-3 and TRBJ1-1, with D maybe TRBD1 (5 bases). The germline V gene has CDR1 ENHRY and CDR2 SYGVKD. The CDR3 contains 16 residues. The V end lost 10 bases, the J end lost 0 bases, and 21 bases lay between the germline ends. In nucleotides, the CDR3 is TGTGCCACAAGAGGGACGGAATCCTCCATGAACACTGAAGCTTTCTTT. Translating it yields CATRGTESSMNTEAFF.

The V gene is TRBV5-1, the J gene TRBJ1-1; D is uncertain. Trimming removed 4 bases at V and 0 bases at J, with 10 bases between. CDR3 length equals 14 residues. Per germline, CDR1 SGHRS and CDR2 YFSETQ. As DNA, the CDR3 is TGCGCCAGCAGCCCTAGACGGATGAACACTGAAGCTTTCTTT. Its translation: CASSPRRMNTEAFF. Full variable domain (rest looked up from reference TRBV5-1 and TRBJ1-1): KAGVTQTPRYLIKTRGQQVTLSCSPISGHRSVSWYQQTPGQGLQFLFEYFSETQRNKGNFPGRFSGRQFSNSRSEMNVSTLELGDSALYLCASSPRRMNTEAFFGQGTRLTVV.

There are many counts of this clonotype. The V gene is TRBV28, the J gene TRBJ2-1; 14 bases align to TRBD2. V shed 6 bases and J 7 bases; nucleotides not matched to a gene: 5. CDR3 length equals 15 residues. CDR1 is MDHEN, CDR2 SYDVKM, per germline. The CDR3 reads CASSRLAGGRNEQFF. The DNA for the CDR3 is TGTGCCAGCAGCAGACTAGCGGGGGGGCGTAATGAGCAGTTCTTC.

This clonotype was found many times. The genes are TRBV5-1 and TRBJ2-3; the D is unclear. CDR3 length: 14 amino acids. CDR1 and CDR2 (germline): SGHRS, YFSETQ. Trimming left V 3 bases short and J 0 bases short, with 8 bases between. The CDR3 reads CASSSETSTDTQYF. CDR3 in DNA: TGCGCCAGCAGCTCCGAGACTAGCACAGATACGCAGTATTTT.

As concerns this clonotype: This sequence may be a read error, since a much larger clone differs from it by one base. V and J are TRBV10-1 and TRBJ2-3; TRBD2 matches 7 bases. The CDR3 covers 18 residues. The ends lost 0 bases at V and 5 bases at J; junction bases unmatched: 14. Germline values: CDR1 WNHNN, CDR2 SYGVQD (reference sequence). CDR3 region: CASSESFLVGGSRDTQYF. For the CDR3, the DNA is TGCGCCAGCAGTGAGTCGTTCCTAGTGGGGGGGTCTAGAGATACGCAGTATTTT.

This clonotype was found many times. J is TRBJ1-1 and V is TRBV15; unclear D gene. V lost 5 bases and J 3 bases, leaving 10 bases between the germline ends. There are 13 residues in the CDR3. Per the germline V gene, CDR1 is LNHNV and CDR2 is YYDKDF (reference sequence). The CDR3 sequence: CATSGEGDTEAFF. CDR3 nucleotides: TGTGCCACCAGCGGGGAGGGAGACACTGAAGCTTTCTTT. Based on the CDR3 plus reference TRBV15 and TRBJ1-1, the full variable domain is DAMVIQNPRYQVTQFGKPVTLSCSQTLNHNVMYWYQQKSSQAPKLLFHYYDKDFNNEADTPDNFQSRRPNTSFCFLDIRSPGLGDTAMYLCATSGEGDTEAFFGQGTRLTVV.

This clonotype showed up many times. V and J are TRBV7-9 and TRBJ2-7; the match to TRBD2 covers 7 bases. V gave up 0 bases and J gave up 4 bases; unmatched junction bases: 9. The CDR3 is made up of 16 amino acids. Germline V gene lookup returns CDR1 SEHNR and CDR2 FQNEAQ (reference sequence). The CDR3 DNA follows: TGTGCCAGCAGCTTAGCTACCGGCGGGGGTACATACGAGCAGTACTTC. Translation: CASSLATGGGTYEQYF.

There are many counts of this clonotype. This chain joins TRBV6-6 and TRBJ2-2; D possibly corresponds to TRBD1 (6 bases). The CDR3 runs 13 residues. CDR1 and CDR2 (germline): MNHNY, SVGAGI (reference sequence). V was cut by 4 bases and J by 4 bases, with 7 bases left in between. The CDR3 nucleotides read TGTGCCAGCAGTTTAGGGGGCACCGGGGAGCTGTTTTTT. Protein: CASSLGGTGELFF.

This clonotype was found many times. The chain uses TRBV7-2 and TRBJ2-3; TRBD2 matches 7 bases. CDR1 is SGHTA, CDR2 FQGNSA, per germline. The CDR3 runs to 14 residues. Germline trimming cut 5 bases from V and 0 bases from J; bases unmatched to any gene: 2. CDR3: CASSRAGSTDTQYF. The CDR3 DNA reads as TGTGCCAGCAGCAGAGCGGGGAGCACAGATACGCAGTATTTT.

This clonotype was observed many times. The gene calls are TRBV7-9 and TRBJ2-2, with unresolved D. Trimming took off 2 bases at V and 1 base at J, with 5 bases between the two ends. This CDR3 comprises 14 residues. Looked up from germline, CDR1 is SEHNR and CDR2 is FQNEAQ (reference sequence). CDR3 protein: CASSLNGNTGELFF. Written as DNA, the CDR3 is TGTGCCAGCAGCTTAAACGGGAACACCGGGGAGCTGTTTTTT.

In this sample, this clonotype turned up many times. The chain couples TRBV5-8 to TRBJ2-7; D is undetermined. The CDR3 is 13 amino acids. Trimming removed 2 bases from V and 5 bases from J, with 11 bases in between. Germline assignment: CDR1 SGHTS and CDR2 YDEGEE. The CDR3 sequence: CASSLIESNEQYF. DNA for the CDR3: TGTGCCAGCAGCTTAATAGAATCTAACGAGCAGTACTTC.

This clonotype was counted many times. The J gene is TRBJ2-5, the V gene TRBV30; D is undetermined. V was cut by 2 bases and J by 2 bases, with 3 bases left in between. This CDR3 comprises 11 residues. Germline loops: CDR1 GTSNPN, CDR2 SVGIG (reference sequence). CDR3 sequence: CAWSFQETQYF. The CDR3 DNA reads TGTGCCTGGAGTTTTCAAGAGACCCAGTACTTC.

This clonotype has a count of ten or more. The chain employs TRBV6-1 and TRBJ1-1; 7 bases line up with TRBD1. Germline CDR1 reads MNHNS; CDR2 reads SASEGT. V was clipped by 4 bases and J by 10 bases; unmatched bases: 15. CDR3 length equals 15 residues. CDR3 bases: TGTGCCAGCAGTGGGTTGGGTGGCGTTCGGACAGGAGCTTTCTTT. It specifies CASSGLGGVRTGAFF.

This clonotype has at least ten counts. The chain carries TRBV28 and TRBJ2-7; 10 bases line up with TRBD1. Germline V gene sequence: CDR1 MDHEN, CDR2 SYDVKM. This CDR3 region has 15 residues. The V and J ends lost 4 bases and 4 bases, in that order; junction bases with no gene match: 7. In DNA form, the CDR3 reads TGTGCCAGCAGTTACCCGGGACAGGGGACTTACGAGCAGTACTTC. It yields the protein CASSYPGQGTYEQYF.

As concerns this clonotype: A read error is possible here, since a much larger clone lies one base away. The V call is TRBV20-1, the J call TRBJ1-3; TRBD1 is a possible D gene (6 bases). The V gene's germline CDR1 is DFQATT and CDR2 SNEGSKA (reference sequence). This CDR3 spans 17 amino acids. CDR3 region: CSARDFGQGPSGNPIYF. In DNA, the CDR3 is TGCAGTGCTAGAGATTTCGGTCAGGGGCCCTCTGGAAACCCCATATATTTT.

This clonotype was found many times. CDR3 DNA sequence: TGCAGTGCTAGGGGGACAGACAATCAGCCCCAGCATTTT. It encodes CSARGTDNQPQHF. The V call is TRBV20-1, the J call TRBJ1-5; TRBD1 matches 7 bases. The CDR3 loop spans 13 amino acids. J lost 3 bases, V lost 3 bases, and 2 bases had no gene match. Germline V lookup: CDR1 DFQATT, CDR2 SNEGSKA (reference sequence).

At least ten counts were recorded for this clonotype. The CDR3 DNA is TGCGCCAGCAGCTACCAGGATCGAGATAATTCACCCCTCCACTTT. This translates into CASSYQDRDNSPLHF. The rearrangement joins TRBV4-1 to TRBJ1-6; D gene unclear. CDR1 and CDR2 (germline): MGHRA, YSYEKL. This CDR3 is built from 15 residues. Trimming pared 5 bases from V and 5 bases from J, leaving 13 bases between.

This clonotype has at least ten counts. The chain is built from TRBV5-1 and TRBJ2-1; 13 bases are shared with TRBD2. Germline CDR1 SGHRS, CDR2 YFSETQ. Losses at the gene ends were 4 bases for V and 10 bases for J; bases not matched to a gene: 8. This CDR3 region has 15 residues. The CDR3 DNA reads as TGCGCCAGCAGCCCCGGACTAGCGGGGGCAAGCGAGCAGTTCTTC. It yields the protein CASSPGLAGASEQFF.

This clonotype has a count of ten or more. The gene calls are TRBV27 and TRBJ2-3; D ambiguous. CDR3 length: 15 amino acids. Trimming left V 3 bases short and J 1 base short, with 11 bases between. CDR1 is MNHEY and CDR2 is SMNVEV in the germline V gene (reference sequence). DNA for the CDR3: TGTGCCAGCAGTTTTGCCCTACCGGGCACAGATACGCAGTATTTT. Translated, it gives CASSFALPGTDTQYF.

This clonotype was seen many times. V and J are TRBV5-1 and TRBJ1-2, with D maybe TRBD1 (5 bases). The CDR3 runs to 13 residues. Trimming cost V 0 bases and J 6 bases, with 9 bases left between them. Germline values: CDR1 SGHRS, CDR2 YFSETQ. CDR3 sequence (DNA): TGCGCCAGCAGCTTGGGCGTAGGGGATGGCTACACCTTC. Translation gives CASSLGVGDGYTF. The whole variable domain, filled in from reference TRBV5-1 and TRBJ1-2, reads KAGVTQTPRYLIKTRGQQVTLSCSPISGHRSVSWYQQTPGQGLQFLFEYFSETQRNKGNFPGRFSGRQFSNSRSEMNVSTLELGDSALYLCASSLGVGDGYTFGSGTRLTVV.

This clonotype was recorded at least ten times. This chain uses TRBV2 with TRBJ1-2; 9 bases fit TRBD1. Germline CDR1 is SNHLY and CDR2 is FYNNEI. The CDR3 extends over 16 amino acids. Unmatched junction bases numbered 12, after V lost 6 bases and J lost 4 bases. The CDR3 loop is CASSPGTGIFSYGYTF. As DNA, the CDR3 is TGTGCCAGCAGCCCCGGGACAGGGATTTTTAGCTATGGCTACACCTTC.

This clonotype was recorded many times. The genes are TRBV20-1 and TRBJ2-1, with D tentatively TRBD1 or TRBD2 (5 bases each). V lost 5 bases and J lost 3, with 17 bases in between. This CDR3 contains 15 residues. Germline-derived CDR1 and CDR2 are DFQATT and SNEGSKA (reference sequence). CDR3 residues: CSADRDPSGYNEQFF. The CDR3 nucleotides are TGCAGTGCTGACCGGGACCCCAGCGGCTACAATGAGCAGTTCTTC.